The clone carrying this TCR beta chain showed up just a few times. Described treatment: oral pan-JAK inhibitor, 5-10 mg twice daily. The authors sorted CD4+ and CD8+ T cells from PBMCs. The germline V gene has CDR1 SQVTM and CDR2 ANQGSEA. The CDR3 covers 12 residues. Germline trimming cut 3 bases from V and 10 bases from J; bases unmatched to any gene: 6. The data are from a study of CD8+ T cells in alopecia areata. Sequencing templates came from extracted RNA that was reverse transcribed into cDNA. The data were produced by immunoSEQ multiplex PCR, yet TCRdb's version contains in-frame clones alone and is incomplete. The sample carries 190,000 or so clones, 60% to 70% recorded once.

This receptor was obtained from a human donor with alopecia areata. The chain joins TRBV29-1 to TRBJ2-3; TRBD2 agrees at 8 bases. The material sequenced was CD4+ T cells sorted from blood, taken at week 4, from a patient treated with tofacitinib. CDR3 sequence reads: CSVEEPGLAQYF. DNA of the CDR3: TGCAGCGTTGAGGAGCCGGGACTAGCGCAGTATTTT.